This entry lists 19 T cell receptor beta chains sequenced from one sample in a study of circulating CD8 cells and anti-PD-1 response in melanoma. Using roughly 15 ng of total RNA, TCR libraries were made with the QIAseq Immune Repertoire TCR panel. TCRdb called the reads again in MiXCR, with one record for every CDR3 protein. The sample shows around 2,100 distinct CDR3 sequences, around 7% of them seen only once. Live CD3+CD8+TCRalphabeta+ cells were sorted into four subsets by PD-1 and/or TIGIT. The sequencing used CD8+ T cells from PBMCs, collected at baseline or after one month of anti-PD-1 therapy (not recorded which). All receptors derive from a human donor with melanoma.

This clonotype is medium-sized (0.01 to 0.1%) in the sample. The V gene is TRBV23-1, the J gene TRBJ1-2; D remains unclear. TRBV23-1 is an ORF, and what it does is uncertain. The CDR3 extends over 13 amino acids. V gave up 0 bases and J gave up 7 bases, with 9 bases separating them. DNA of the CDR3: TGCGCCAGCAGTCAATCTGTGAGAGGTGGCTACACCTTC. This sequence encodes CASSQSVRGGYTF.

This clonotype is judged medium-sized. J is TRBJ1-5 and V is TRBV27, with 8 positions matching TRBD1. V dropped 9 bases and J dropped 7; count of bases not matched to a gene: 11. The CDR3 has 14 residues. Germline CDR1 is MNHEY and CDR2 is SMNVEV (reference sequence). The CDR3 spells CASSPQGAKQPQHF. The CDR3 DNA is TGTGCCAGTTCCCCGCAGGGGGCCAAGCAGCCCCAGCATTTT.

This clonotype is medium-sized in the sample. The chain carries TRBV20-1 and TRBJ2-3; 9 positions match TRBD2. This CDR3 region has 19 residues. CDR1 DFQATT and CDR2 SNEGSKA come from the germline V gene (reference sequence). The V and J ends lost 0 bases and 1 base, in that order; junction bases with no gene match: 14. CDR3 nucleotides: TGCAGTGCTAGAGATAGTGGCGGGGGGGTCTTTATACGCACAGATACGCAGTATTTT. Amino acids: CSARDSGGGVFIRTDTQYF.

The chain recombines TRBV9 with TRBJ1-2, with D hard to call. The CDR3 length is 13 residues. Looked up from germline, CDR1 is SGDLS and CDR2 is YYNGEE. Trimming pared 1 base from V and 4 bases from J, leaving 8 bases between. The CDR3 protein is CASSVLGTYGYTF. CDR3 nucleotide sequence: TGTGCCAGCAGCGTATTGGGAACCTATGGCTACACCTTC. The full variable domain, its missing parts supplied by reference TRBV9 and TRBJ1-2, is DSGVTQTPKHLITATGQRVTLRCSPRSGDLSVYWYQQSLDQGLQFLIQYYNGEERAKGNILERFSAQQFPDLHSELNLSSLELGDSALYFCASSVLGTYGYTFGSGTRLTVV.

In this sample, this clonotype turned up a few times. With a much larger clone just one base away, this may be a read error. The rearrangement uses TRBV28 and TRBJ1-5; no firm D call. The V gene's germline CDR1 is MDHEN and CDR2 SYDVKM. Trimming took 7 bases from V and 6 from J, leaving 10 bases between them. The CDR3 is made up of 12 amino acids. The CDR3 DNA reads as TGTGCCAGCACCACGGGGAGTCAGCCCCAGCATTTT. This encodes CASTTGSQPQHF.

This clonotype counts as large. The gene calls are TRBV9 and TRBJ1-1; 9 bases are shared with TRBD1. This CDR3 comprises 13 residues. Germline V CDR1 and CDR2: SGDLS, YYNGEE. The V and J ends lost 4 bases and 11 bases, in that order; junction bases with no gene match: 9. As DNA, the CDR3 is TGTGCCAGCAGCAATCACAGGGGGCAGGACGCTTTCTTT. Protein sequence: CASSNHRGQDAFF.

The chain recombines TRBV7-9 with TRBJ1-2; D perhaps matches TRBD1 (5 bases). CDR1 is SEHNR and CDR2 is FQNEAQ in the germline V gene (reference sequence). The length of the CDR3 is 13 residues. V lost 5 bases and J 3 bases, leaving 10 bases between the germline ends. CDR3 DNA sequence: TGTGCCAGCAGCGCCAGGGCGGACTATGGCTACACCTTC. It yields the protein CASSARADYGYTF.

The chain employs TRBV19 and TRBJ2-1; D tentatively fits TRBD1 or TRBD2 (6 bases each). Germline V gene sequence: CDR1 LNHDA, CDR2 SQIVND (reference sequence). The V gene lost 3 bases and the J gene lost 4 bases, with 13 bases spanning the gap. The CDR3 runs 15 residues. In nucleotides, the CDR3 is TGTGCCAGTAGTATCCGGGGAGGACAGTACAATGAGCAGTTCTTC. Its translation is CASSIRGGQYNEQFF. The full variable domain, completed using reference TRBV19 and TRBJ2-1, is DGGITQSPKYLFRKEGQNVTLSCEQNLNHDAMYWYRQDPGQGLRLIYYSQIVNDFQKGDIAEGYSVSREKKESFPLTVTSAQKNPTAFYLCASSIRGGQYNEQFFGPGTRLTVL.

This clonotype is labeled medium-sized. The V gene is TRBV11-1, the J gene TRBJ2-7, with TRBD1 matching 8 bases. Losses at the gene ends were 6 bases for V and 3 bases for J; bases not matched to a gene: 4. CDR3 length: 13 amino acids. Germline CDR1 and CDR2: SGHAT and FQDESV (reference sequence). The CDR3 reads CASRTTGDYEQYF. DNA for the CDR3: TGTGCCAGCAGAACGACAGGGGACTACGAGCAGTACTTC.

This clonotype has only one observation. The chain joins TRBV18 to TRBJ1-2; D call uncertain. Germline V gene data show CDR1 as KGHSH and CDR2 as LQKENI. This CDR3 contains 19 residues. Trimming left V 2 bases short and J 3 bases short, with 25 bases between. CDR3 nucleotides: TGTGCCAGCTCACCATTAAATATCCTCGGGCGGATGTCAGACTATGGCTACACCTTC. Translating gives CASSPLNILGRMSDYGYTF.

This clonotype is judged medium-sized. The chain is built from TRBV6-5 and TRBJ1-5; 7 bases line up with TRBD1. The V gene's germline CDR1 is MNHEY and CDR2 SVGAGI. The CDR3 runs 14 residues. J gave up 7 bases and V 2 bases, and 5 bases lay outside the gene matches. CDR3 bases: TGTGCCAGCAGTTACGGCAGGGGGGAACAGCCCCAGCATTTT. This translates into CASSYGRGEQPQHF.

By share, this clonotype counts as medium-sized. V usage is TRBV29-1 and J usage is TRBJ2-7, with D possibly matching TRBD1 (5 bases). Trimming took 1 base from V and 0 from J, leaving 7 bases between them. Germline lookup yields CDR1 SQVTM and CDR2 ANQGSEA. This CDR3 is 13 amino acids long. The CDR3 nucleotides read TGCAGCGTTGAAGGACAGACCTCCTACGAGCAGTACTTC. It encodes CSVEGQTSYEQYF.

By share of the sample, this clonotype is medium-sized. The chain recombines TRBV27 with TRBJ2-1, with TRBD2 identical over 12 bases. CDR3 length: 15 amino acids. Germline assignment: CDR1 MNHEY and CDR2 SMNVEV (reference sequence). With 5 bases clipped from V and 10 bases from J, the junction kept 9 bases outside the gene matches. CDR3 coding DNA: TGTGCCAGCAGTGGCCTAGCGGGAGGGCCGAAGGAGCAGTTCTTC. Its protein is CASSGLAGGPKEQFF.

By frequency in the sample, this clonotype is medium-sized (0.01 to 0.1%). This rearrangement joins TRBV24-1 to TRBJ1-6, with D hard to call. CDR3 length equals 14 residues. Germline assignment: CDR1 KGHDR and CDR2 SFDVKD. V was shortened by 4 bases and J by 10 bases, with 13 bases between the two germline ends. The CDR3 region has the DNA TGTGCCACCAGTGACTCCACCCTAAGCTCACCCCTCCACTTT. It codes for CATSDSTLSSPLHF.

This clonotype was found a few times. The DNA of the CDR3 is TGTGCCAGTAGTATAAGGGGGACCGGGGAGCTGTTTTTT. It translates to CASSIRGTGELFF. This rearrangement joins TRBV19 to TRBJ2-2; possibly TRBD1 for D (6 bases). Trimming shortened V by 2 bases and J by 5 bases, and 6 bases separated the two germline ends. The CDR3 is made up of 13 amino acids. CDR1 LNHDA and CDR2 SQIVND come from the germline V gene (reference sequence).

The chain links TRBV27 to TRBJ2-7; TRBD1 agrees at 10 bases. CDR1 is MNHEY and CDR2 is SMNVEV in the germline V gene (reference sequence). The CDR3 covers 14 residues. Losses at the gene ends were 5 bases for V and 5 bases for J; bases not matched to a gene: 6. CDR3 amino acids: CASSPRQGADEQYF. The DNA for the CDR3 is TGTGCCAGCAGTCCGCGACAGGGGGCCGACGAGCAGTACTTC.

In its sample, this clonotype ranks as medium-sized. V is TRBV27 and J is TRBJ1-6; D is unresolved. This CDR3 spans 16 amino acids. Trimming cost V 7 bases and J 0 bases, with 13 bases left between them. In germline, CDR1 is MNHEY, CDR2 SMNVEV (reference sequence). CDR3 in amino acids: CASTPSWGSYNSPLHF. The CDR3 nucleotides are TGTGCCAGCACCCCAAGCTGGGGCTCCTATAATTCACCCCTCCACTTT.

This chain connects TRBV2 to TRBJ1-2; D gene unclear. CDR3 length: 14 amino acids. Looked up from germline, CDR1 is SNHLY and CDR2 is FYNNEI. V was trimmed by 3 bases and J by 7 bases, leaving 15 bases between them. The CDR3 DNA follows: TGTGCCAGCAGTGACCGGCAGAACCTCTTTGGCTACACCTTC. Protein sequence: CASSDRQNLFGYTF. Full variable domain (outside the CDR3, taken from reference TRBV2 and TRBJ1-2): EPEVTQTPSHQVTQMGQEVILRCVPISNHLYFYWYRQILGQKVEFLVSFYNNEISEKSEIFDDQFSVERPDGSNFTLKIRSTKLEDSAMYFCASSDRQNLFGYTFGSGTRLTVV.

This clonotype is termed medium-sized. The V and J genes are TRBV2 and TRBJ2-7; D may be TRBD2 (6 bases). Per germline, CDR1 SNHLY and CDR2 FYNNEI. The CDR3 is made up of 15 amino acids. Trimming pared 1 base from V and 2 bases from J, leaving 12 bases between. The CDR3 nucleotides read TGTGCCAGCAGTGAAGGGGACTCCCAAACCTACGAGCAGTACTTC. Translated: CASSEGDSQTYEQYF.